The rows below give T cell receptor beta chains drawn from one sample of a study of OX40 agonist ivuxolimab in advanced cancers. The table came from immunoSEQ multiplex PCR; TCRdb's copy has only in-frame clones and leaves some out. The sample includes 65,000 to 85,000 clones, just over 90% of them seen just once. The starting material was CD4+ or CD8+ T cells sorted from blood, obtained in a trial of the OX40 agonist ivuxolimab. All receptors derive from an adult with an advanced solid tumor such as melanoma, head and neck, liver or kidney cancer. CDR3s leave out the opening cysteine and the closing phenylalanine or tryptophan.

j_call v_call cdr3_aa
TRBJ1-4 TRBV7-9 ASSFRPGQGPEKLF
TRBJ2-7 TRBV6-5 ASSTTGSSYEQY
TRBJ2-1 TRBV7-8 ASSLAGGHLNEQF
TRBJ2-7 TRBV2 ASNRGWEQY
TRBJ2-7 TRBV5-6 ASSLTSGSYEQY
TRBJ2-3 TRBV7-6 ASRGFFSTDTQY
TRBJ2-7 TRBV28 ASSFTSRDGAYEQY
TRBJ2-1 TRBV7-2 ASSLVGTEHNEQF
TRBJ1-1 TRBV25-1 ATSSGWAEAF
TRBJ2-1 TRBV7-2 AIKLRGEIYNEQF